This T cell receptor (beta chain) was recovered during a study of OX40 agonist ivuxolimab in advanced cancers. Study information: Dose-escalation patients were diagnosed with hepatocellular carcinoma, melanoma, renal cell cancer or head and neck cancer.

The CDR3 is 13 amino acids. Germline CDR1 SEHNR, CDR2 FQNEAQ (reference sequence). Blood specimens came from baseline, cycle 4 day 1, and cycle 7 day 1. The table came from immunoSEQ multiplex PCR; TCRdb's copy has only in-frame clones and leaves some out. The repertoire holds 40,000 to 60,000 clones, with 90% to 95% as singletons. Source: CD4+ or CD8+ T cells sorted from blood, taken in a trial of the OX40 agonist ivuxolimab. V gene TRBV7-9 combines with J gene TRBJ1-2; TRBD1 might be the D (6 bases). The receptor's source is an adult with an advanced solid tumor such as melanoma, head and neck, liver or kidney cancer. The CDR3 region has the DNA TGTGCAATTCCCGAGGGGGGAAACTATGGCTACACCTTC. As protein: CAIPEGGNYGYTF. Complete variable domain (other parts from reference TRBV7-9 and TRBJ1-2): DTGVSQNPRHKITKRGQNVTFRCDPISEHNRLYWYRQTLGQGPEFLTYFQNEAQLEKSRLLSDRFSAERPKGSFSTLEIQRTEQGDSAMYLCAIPEGGNYGYTFGSGTRLTVV.